The clone carrying this T cell receptor beta chain came up many times. The antigen is unknown. TCRdb ran MiXCR on the reads and lists one entry per CDR3 protein. The profile shows approximately 770,000 distinct CDR3 sequences, roughly 28% of them singletons. The data were taken from a study of T cell repertoires in cytomegalovirus infection. Study information: It was recently identified HLA-C-restricted and well-studied HLA-B-restricted CMV epitopes that the study used. The public TCR beta signatures pointed to both CMV infection and matching HLA type.

Study-wide points: HLA-C-restricted CMV clonotypes gave the most frequent clonotype in two of eight donors.

This clonotype originated in a human donor in good health (CMV status not recorded). Some clones in this sample may be carry-over from other donors' samples. Sequencing was performed on cultured CD8+ T cells from PBMCs, taken from culture after CMV antigen stimulation.

The CDR3 coding sequence is TGTGCCAGCAGCTTAATGAGAACACCCACAGATACGCAGTATTTT. Translating it yields CASSLMRTPTDTQYF. The V call is TRBV7-6, the J call TRBJ2-3; D unclear. From germline, CDR1 is SGHVS and CDR2 FNYEAQ. The CDR3 spans 15 residues. Trimming stripped 2 bases from V and 2 bases from J, with 11 bases between.